The 30 T cell receptor beta chains listed next were all sequenced from one sample in a study of control samples from healthy donors and cancer patients. Data came from immunoSEQ multiplex PCR; TCRdb stores just in-frame clones and leaves some out. The sample has approximately 160,000 clones, around nine tenths seen once. Material for sequencing was blood. The receptors come from a woman in her twenties or thirties in good health.

This clone was found a few times. The chain employs TRBV29-1 and TRBJ2-5, with a tentative D call TRBD2 (6 bases). V shed 4 bases and J shed 4 bases, with 13 bases lying between them. The germline V gene encodes CDR1 SQVTM and CDR2 ANQGSEA. The CDR3 extends over 13 amino acids. The DNA of the CDR3 is TGCAGCGTTGGGTCTGGGGGGAGAGAGACCCAGTACTTC. Translating it yields CSVGSGGRETQYF.

This chain joins TRBV10-3 and TRBJ2-3; D not certain. CDR1 is ENHRY, CDR2 SYGVKD, per germline. V lost 2 bases to trimming and J lost 0 bases, with 3 bases between them. The CDR3 sequence is 13 residues long. The CDR3 DNA follows: TGTGCCATCAGTGAGATGAGCACAGATACGCAGTATTTT. Protein product: CAISEMSTDTQYF.

The chain uses TRBV5-6 and TRBJ2-2, with TRBD2 as a possible D gene (6 bases). Trimming pared 4 bases from V and 4 bases from J, leaving 14 bases between. The germline CDR1 and CDR2 sequences are SGHDT and YYEEEE. This CDR3 is 15 amino acids long. CDR3 DNA sequence: TGTGCCAGCAGCGCGGGACTTGCGGGCACCGGGGAGCTGTTTTTT. Amino acid sequence: CASSAGLAGTGELFF.

The genes are TRBV7-9 and TRBJ2-3; the D gene is possibly TRBD1 (7 bases). Trimming took 6 bases from V and 5 from J, leaving 15 bases between them. Germline V gene lookup returns CDR1 SEHNR and CDR2 FQNEAQ (reference sequence). The CDR3 is made up of 14 amino acids. This CDR3 reads CASSTLAGGDTQYF. CDR3 DNA sequence: TGTGCCAGCAGTACACTAGCAGGGGGAGATACGCAGTATTTT.

This clone was picked up a small number of times. The chain uses TRBV2 and TRBJ2-7; possible D gene TRBD1, 5 bases. The CDR3 extends over 14 amino acids. V was trimmed by 3 bases and J by 2 bases, leaving 11 bases between them. Germline V gene sequence: CDR1 SNHLY, CDR2 FYNNEI. The CDR3 nucleotides read TGTGCCAGCAGTGAGTGGCAGGGTACCTACGAGCAGTACTTC. This codes for CASSEWQGTYEQYF.

J is TRBJ2-7 and V is TRBV28; 7 bases align to TRBD1. The CDR3 length is 14 residues. Trimming took 4 bases from V and 0 from J; bases not matched to a gene: 3. Germline CDR1 is MDHEN and CDR2 is SYDVKM. The CDR3 nucleotides read TGTGCCAGCAGTTCTGGACAGGTCTCCTACGAGCAGTACTTC. This gives the protein CASSSGQVSYEQYF.

This chain joins TRBV7-3 and TRBJ2-3; D is perhaps TRBD2 (5 bases). This CDR3 region has 15 residues. V lost 4 bases to trimming and J lost 2 bases, with 13 bases between them. The germline V gene has CDR1 SGHTA and CDR2 FQGTGA. The CDR3 DNA is TGTGCCAGCAGCTCAACTAGAGTTCCCACAGATACGCAGTATTTT. Its translation: CASSSTRVPTDTQYF.

The V call is TRBV4-2, the J call TRBJ1-3, with 7 positions matching TRBD1. CDR3 length: 16 residues. The germline gives CDR1 LGHNA, CDR2 YNFKEQ. Losses at the gene ends were 2 bases for V and 6 bases for J; bases not matched to a gene: 10. This CDR3 is CASSQLTGESANTIYF. CDR3 coding DNA: TGTGCCAGCAGCCAATTAACAGGGGAATCGGCAAACACCATATATTTT.

This chain uses TRBV28 with TRBJ1-2; D gene unclear. Germline CDR1 reads MDHEN; CDR2 reads SYDVKM. V lost 8 bases and J lost 0, with 13 bases in between. This CDR3 comprises 14 residues. CDR3 region: CASSLQATNYGYTF. For the CDR3, the DNA is TGTGCCAGCTCCCTTCAAGCTACTAACTATGGCTACACCTTC.

This clone was seen once. The chain employs TRBV15 and TRBJ2-1; 7 nucleotides agree with TRBD2. Looked up from germline, CDR1 is LNHNV and CDR2 is YYDKDF (reference sequence). V trimming: 6 bases; J trimming: 9 bases; junction bases outside the gene matches: 11. The CDR3 spans 14 residues. CDR3 loop: CATRRREDIVEQFF. The CDR3 DNA reads TGTGCCACCAGGCGCCGGGAGGACATTGTTGAGCAGTTCTTC.

The rearrangement uses TRBV5-1 and TRBJ2-7, with a tentative D call TRBD2 (5 bases). The germline V gene encodes CDR1 SGHRS and CDR2 YFSETQ. V gave up 3 bases and J gave up 6 bases, with 16 bases separating them. This CDR3 comprises 14 residues. The CDR3 DNA follows: TGCGCCAGCAGCTATGACGGGGTGGTACGCGAGCAGTACTTC. Translated: CASSYDGVVREQYF.

This chain links TRBV27 with TRBJ1-2; the match to TRBD1 covers 7 bases. V trimming: 0 bases; J trimming: 2 bases; junction bases outside the gene matches: 3. CDR3 length equals 15 residues. Germline CDR1 reads MNHEY; CDR2 reads SMNVEV (reference sequence). Written as DNA, the CDR3 is TGTGCCAGCAGTTTATCGAGGGGGCTCAACTATGGCTACACCTTC. It translates to CASSLSRGLNYGYTF.

The gene calls are TRBV5-6 and TRBJ2-1; no definite D call. Per the germline V gene, CDR1 is SGHDT and CDR2 is YYEEEE. The length of the CDR3 is 14 residues. The V end lost 2 bases, the J end lost 3 bases, and 9 bases lay between the germline ends. This CDR3 is CASSLGSVYNEQFF. The CDR3 DNA reads TGTGCCAGCAGCTTAGGGTCGGTCTACAATGAGCAGTTCTTC.

The chain joins TRBV10-1 to TRBJ1-4; no clear D gene. CDR1 is WNHNN and CDR2 is SYGVQD in the germline V gene (reference sequence). V was trimmed by 3 bases and J by 1 base, leaving 12 bases between them. The CDR3 totals 16 residues. DNA for the CDR3: TGCGCCAGCAGTGAAGCTTCCCCACAAACTAATGAAAAACTGTTTTTT. Its translation: CASSEASPQTNEKLFF.

The chain uses TRBV7-2 and TRBJ2-7; D gene unclear. V lost 4 bases and J 6 bases, leaving 10 bases between the germline ends. CDR3 length equals 12 residues. Germline V gives CDR1 SGHTA, CDR2 FQGNSA. DNA of the CDR3: TGTGCCAGCAGCTCCGACTGGGGCGAGCAGTACTTC. The encoded protein is CASSSDWGEQYF.

The chain has TRBV7-2 and TRBJ1-3; D might be TRBD1 (5 bases). V shed 2 bases and J shed 4 bases, with 12 bases lying between them. The germline gives CDR1 SGHTA, CDR2 FQGNSA. This CDR3 spans 15 amino acids. CDR3 nucleotide sequence: TGTGCCAGCAGCTTATTTGCGGGGCAGGGAAACACCATATATTTT. Translated: CASSLFAGQGNTIYF.

CDR3 loop: CASSVGGSSGANVLTF. The CDR3, as DNA: TGTGCCAGCAGCGTTGGGGGAAGCTCTGGGGCCAACGTCCTGACTTTC. J is TRBJ2-6 and V is TRBV5-5; D may match TRBD1 or TRBD2 (5 bases each). Germline values: CDR1 SGHKS, CDR2 YYEKEE (reference sequence). The CDR3 is made up of 16 amino acids. The ends were cut back, 4 bases at V and 0 bases at J, with 11 bases in the middle.

This sequence joins TRBV7-9 and TRBJ2-1, with TRBD1 as a possible D gene (6 bases). The CDR3 contains 16 residues. Trimming shortened V by 6 bases and J by 6 bases, and 21 bases separated the two germline ends. CDR1 is SEHNR, CDR2 FQNEAQ, per germline (reference sequence). The CDR3 bases are TGTGCCAGCAGTATAGGGGGATCATTCCAGGGCAATGAGCAGTTCTTC. Amino acids: CASSIGGSFQGNEQFF.

This clone has a handful of counts. V gene TRBV19 combines with J gene TRBJ1-2, with D perhaps TRBD1 (6 bases). V gave up 5 bases and J gave up 4 bases, with 14 bases separating them. This CDR3 contains 14 residues. Germline V CDR1 and CDR2: LNHDA, SQIVND (reference sequence). CDR3 bases: TGTGCCAGTAGTCTTTCGGACAGCGGCTATGGCTACACCTTC. Protein: CASSLSDSGYGYTF.

The chain has TRBV5-1 and TRBJ2-2; D possibly corresponds to TRBD2 (6 bases). V was shortened by 2 bases and J by 1 base, with 9 bases between the two germline ends. This CDR3 spans 15 amino acids. Germline CDR1 and CDR2: SGHRS and YFSETQ. CDR3 region: CASSFGGVNTGELFF. CDR3 sequence (DNA): TGCGCCAGCAGCTTCGGCGGGGTGAACACCGGGGAGCTGTTTTTT.

The V and J genes are TRBV5-1 and TRBJ2-5; possible D gene TRBD2, 5 bases. V was cut by 4 bases and J by 5 bases, with 18 bases left in between. The germline gives CDR1 SGHRS, CDR2 YFSETQ. The CDR3 contains 15 residues. The CDR3 DNA is TGCGCCAGCAGCCCTGCGGAGCTAGCTGGGGAGACCCAGTACTTC. Translation gives CASSPAELAGETQYF.

The chain recombines TRBV19 with TRBJ2-3, with a possible D match to TRBD1 (6 bases). Between the trimmed V and J ends, which lost 8 bases and 8 bases, there was a span of 14 bases. Germline assignment: CDR1 LNHDA and CDR2 SQIVND (reference sequence). CDR3 size: 12 residues. The CDR3 loop is CASSTGSGTQYF. CDR3 DNA: TGTGCCAGTTCTACAGGGTCAGGTACGCAGTATTTT.

The CDR3 coding sequence is TGTGCCAGCAGCCAAGGGGCGGGGCAAGAGACCCAGTACTTC. Its translation: CASSQGAGQETQYF. V usage is TRBV7-2 and J usage is TRBJ2-5; TRBD2 might be the D (6 bases). This CDR3 has 14 residues. V dropped 5 bases and J dropped 2 bases, with 12 bases sitting between them. The V gene's germline CDR1 is SGHTA and CDR2 FQGNSA.

The chain is built from TRBV6-4 and TRBJ2-1; 13 bases fit TRBD2. The CDR3 loop spans 16 amino acids. The ends lost 4 bases at V and 5 bases at J; junction bases unmatched: 5. Germline lookup yields CDR1 MRHNA and CDR2 SNTAGT. CDR3 in amino acids: CASSATGTSGNNEQFF. The CDR3 region has the DNA TGTGCCAGCAGTGCTACTGGGACTAGCGGGAACAATGAGCAGTTCTTC.

The rearrangement links TRBV9 to TRBJ1-5; possibly TRBD1 for D (6 bases). Germline CDR1 reads SGDLS; CDR2 reads YYNGEE. This CDR3 comprises 14 residues. Trimming removed 3 bases from V and 1 base from J, with 8 bases in between. The CDR3, as DNA: TGTGCCAGCAGCGAAACAGGGAGCAATCAGCCCCAGCATTTT. It translates to CASSETGSNQPQHF.

The V call is TRBV30, the J call TRBJ2-5; D uncertain. The CDR3 has 11 residues. Germline V gives CDR1 GTSNPN, CDR2 SVGIG (reference sequence). Trimming left V 1 base short and J 4 bases short, with 4 bases between. Written as DNA, the CDR3 is TGTGCCTGGAGTGCCGGAGAGACCCAGTACTTC. Translated, it gives CAWSAGETQYF.

CDR3 nucleotides: TGTGCCAGCAGCTTAGTCTACAATGAGCAGTTCTTC. Its protein product is CASSLVYNEQFF. The chain couples TRBV7-9 to TRBJ2-1, with D unresolved. The CDR3 totals 12 residues. Trimming shortened V by 1 base and J by 3 bases, and 1 base separated the two germline ends. Looked up from germline, CDR1 is SEHNR and CDR2 is FQNEAQ (reference sequence).

The J gene is TRBJ1-6, the V gene TRBV6-5, with D uncertain. V lost 5 bases and J 7 bases, leaving 15 bases between the germline ends. CDR3 length: 15 residues. The germline CDR1 and CDR2 sequences are MNHEY and SVGAGI. The CDR3 nucleotides are TGTGCCAGCAGTCTAGGACCCTACGGGAATTCACCCCTCCACTTT. This sequence encodes CASSLGPYGNSPLHF.

The chain combines TRBV10-3 with TRBJ2-7; 10 positions agree with TRBD1. The V gene's germline CDR1 is ENHRY and CDR2 SYGVKD. V shed 3 bases, J shed 3 bases, and the junction held 2 bases outside the gene matches. This CDR3 comprises 14 residues. DNA for the CDR3: TGTGCCATCAGTGATGGGACAGGGGACTACGAGCAGTACTTC. Its protein product is CAISDGTGDYEQYF.

The chain joins TRBV28 to TRBJ2-1; 11 bases agree with TRBD2. Germline loops: CDR1 MDHEN, CDR2 SYDVKM. Trimming cost V 6 bases and J 7 bases; bases outside gene matches: 11. The CDR3 has 16 amino acids. CDR3 sequence: CASSIGSSGRRNEQFF. Here the CDR3 DNA reads TGTGCCAGCAGCATCGGGTCTAGCGGGAGGCGGAATGAGCAGTTCTTC.